The entry below gives a single T cell receptor beta chain sequence along with its context. What it binds is not known. MiXCR was run by TCRdb on the RACE reads, yielding one entry per CDR3 protein. The repertoire includes just under 60,000 distinct CDR3 sequences, roughly 12% of them detected once, and 2.4% sits in the top ten. Specified time point: patch test 3, about 24 weeks after DPC sensitization. Treatment meaning: therapeutic diphenylcyclopropenone sensitization with weekly scalp DPC. Alopecia patients between 18 and 70 years old and suitable for DPC were used as donors. This sample was included in a study of human T cells and chemical hapten exposure. Study summary: Investigators sensitized approximately 2 cm by approximately 2 cm of upper inner arm skin with 2% DPC. Study outcomes and limitations: Sensitizing to DPC left TCRs with a frequency above 1 in 1000 unaltered.

V was trimmed by 1 base and J by 0 bases, leaving 7 bases between them. The CDR3 extends over 15 amino acids. Germline V gene sequence: CDR1 KGHSH, CDR2 LQKENI. The sequence came from a man between 25 and 39 years old with alopecia areata. Some clones in this sample may be carry-over from other donors' samples. The starting material was whole blood, obtained in connection with sensitization to the hapten diphenylcyclopropenone (DPC). This chain links TRBV18 with TRBJ1-3; D remains unclear. The CDR3 sequence is CASSPQVLSGNTIYF. DNA for the CDR3: TGTGCCAGCTCACCACAGGTCCTCTCTGGAAACACCATATATTTT. The whole variable domain, filled in from reference TRBV18 and TRBJ1-3, reads NAGVMQNPRHLVRRRGQEARLRCSPMKGHSHVYWYRQLPEEGLKFMVYLQKENIIDESGMPKERFSAEFPKEGPSILRIQQVVRGDSAAYFCASSPQVLSGNTIYFGEGSWLTVV.